The source of this TCR beta chain is a study of molecular identifiers for immune sequencing clone quantification. Broader study findings: Clones carrying above 20 RNA copies accounted for over 98% of effector molecules, under 1% in naive cells. Barcode sharing among identical TCR molecules could make large clones appear smaller.

There are 14 residues in the CDR3. Per the germline V gene, CDR1 is GTSNPN and CDR2 is SVGIG (reference sequence). The V gene lost 4 bases and the J gene lost 3 bases, with 16 bases spanning the gap. This clonotype has a count of ten or more. The antigen remains undetermined. Using 10%, 30% or 50% RNA, naive CD8 libraries were derived from 20,000 to 1,000,000 sorted cells. The CD8+CD4-CCR7+CD45RA+ phenotype defined the sorted naive CD8 T cells. TCRdb redid the calling of the PCR reads with MiXCR, one entry per CDR3 protein. In the table there are approximately 630,000 distinct CDR3 sequences, approximately 24% of which are singletons.

V usage is TRBV30 and J usage is TRBJ2-7; D gene unclear. This clonotype originated in a human donor in good health. Some libraries in this study had Jurkat cell RNA spiked in. The sequenced sample consisted of naive CD8+ T cells from blood, with Jurkat cell RNA spiked in. Noted subset: FACS-sorted CD8+CD4-CCR7+CD45RA+ naive T cells. Here the CDR3 DNA reads TGTGCCTGGAAACTCGTGGGCGTTTACTACGAGCAGTACTTC. Its protein is CAWKLVGVYYEQYF.